These 11 T cell receptor beta chains came from one sample sequenced in a study of radiation and T cells in renal cell carcinoma. Noted time point: baseline pretreatment blood. Regarding treatment: 15 Gy SBRT to primary tumor, nephrectomy 4 weeks later. Generated by immunoSEQ multiplex PCR, the TCRdb table keeps only in-frame clones and is missing some. The sample includes about 150,000 clones, 88% seen only once; the top ten take 4.1%. Sequencing was performed on blood, taken from a patient whose treatment included radiotherapy and nephrectomy. These receptors were taken from a woman in her seventies with renal cell carcinoma.

This clone was recorded once. The chain has TRBV15 and TRBJ2-4, with 8 bases that match TRBD2. The CDR3 contains 18 residues. J lost 3 bases, V lost 0 bases, and 10 bases had no gene match. The germline gives CDR1 LNHNV, CDR2 YYDKDF (reference sequence). DNA for the CDR3: TGTGCCACCAGCAGAGATCACGGCGGGGGGAGCCTCAAAAACATTCAGTACTTC. It yields the protein CATSRDHGGGSLKNIQYF.

This CDR3 is CAWSWGAQNEQYF. The CDR3 DNA reads TGTGCCTGGAGTTGGGGGGCGCAGAACGAGCAGTACTTC. The V call is TRBV30, the J call TRBJ2-7, with D perhaps matching TRBD1 or TRBD2 (6 bases each). The CDR3 runs 13 residues. V lost 2 bases, J lost 5 bases, and 13 bases lay in between. CDR1 and CDR2 from the germline V gene are GTSNPN and SVGIG (reference sequence).

This clone was found once. The chain employs TRBV28 and TRBJ2-7; the D gene could be TRBD1 or TRBD2 (6 bases each). The CDR3 length is 14 residues. The germline gives CDR1 MDHEN, CDR2 SYDVKM. Deletions cut 1 base from V and 4 bases from J, with 11 bases between. The CDR3 loop reads CASSLSGGGYEQYF. As DNA, the CDR3 is TGTGCCAGCAGTTTATCCGGGGGCGGGTACGAGCAGTACTTC.

As concerns this clone: The junction shows a germline mismatch at one end, possibly a read error. The rearrangement links TRBV11-1 to TRBJ2-7; 7 bases agree with TRBD1. Germline V gives CDR1 SGHAT, CDR2 FQDESV (reference sequence). The CDR3 runs to 13 residues. Written as DNA, the CDR3 is TGTGCCAGCAGCCGGGGACAGACCTACGAGCAGTACTTT. Translated, it gives CASSRGQTYEQYF.

V usage is TRBV7-3 and J usage is TRBJ2-5, with a possible D match to TRBD2 (5 bases). V was pared by 4 bases and J by 3 bases, with 18 bases between. This CDR3 spans 16 amino acids. Germline CDR1 and CDR2: SGHTA and FQGTGA. CDR3 in amino acids: CASSSEGHGSEETQYF. As DNA, the CDR3 is TGTGCCAGCAGCTCCGAGGGTCACGGGTCGGAAGAGACCCAGTACTTC. The complete variable domain, with remaining parts taken from reference TRBV7-3 and TRBJ2-5, reads GAGVSQTPSNKVTEKGKYVELRCDPISGHTALYWYRQSLGQGPEFLIYFQGTGAADDSGLPNDRFFAVRPEGSVSTLKIQRTERGDSAVYLCASSSEGHGSEETQYFGPGTRLLVL.

The chain uses TRBV4-1 and TRBJ1-2; D uncertain. Deletions cut 4 bases from V and 1 base from J, with 22 bases between. The germline CDR1 and CDR2 sequences are MGHRA and YSYEKL. The CDR3 has 18 amino acids. The CDR3 region is CASSPHFSPPDINYGYTF. Written as DNA, the CDR3 is TGCGCCAGCAGCCCGCATTTTAGCCCACCCGACATTAACTATGGCTACACCTTC.

This rearrangement joins TRBV2 to TRBJ2-1; D unresolved. The germline V gene encodes CDR1 SNHLY and CDR2 FYNNEI. V gave up 2 bases and J gave up 7 bases, with 12 bases separating them. The CDR3 consists of 14 residues. This CDR3 reads CASSEILVGNEQFF. The CDR3 DNA sequence: TGTGCCAGCAGTGAAATCCTAGTGGGTAATGAGCAGTTCTTC.

Points on this clone: Other DNA variants within this sample encode the same CDR3. The gene calls are TRBV5-4 and TRBJ2-5, with 12 bases fitting TRBD2. This CDR3 is 16 amino acids long. CDR1 is SGHNT and CDR2 is YYREEE in the germline V gene (reference sequence). The ends lost 0 bases at V and 2 bases at J; junction bases unmatched: 2. The CDR3 DNA is TGTGCCAGCAGCTTGGGGACTAGCGGGGTACAAGAGACCCAGTACTTC. This encodes CASSLGTSGVQETQYF.

The rearrangement links TRBV11-2 to TRBJ1-5; D ambiguous. V lost 4 bases and J lost 4, with 8 bases in between. CDR1 SGHAT and CDR2 FQNNGV come from the germline V gene. The CDR3 extends over 13 amino acids. CDR3 bases: TGTGCCAGCAGCTCGGACCTAAATCAGCCCCAGCATTTT. It is translated as CASSSDLNQPQHF.

The rearrangement joins TRBV6-5 to TRBJ1-3; D gene unclear. This CDR3 has 14 amino acids. V was clipped by 9 bases and J by 9 bases, with 21 bases between them. CDR1 and CDR2 from the germline V gene are MNHEY and SVGAGI. CDR3 sequence: CASVARRSGITIYF. The CDR3 region has the DNA TGTGCCAGTGTTGCCAGACGGAGCGGGATCACCATATATTTT.

The chain combines TRBV14 with TRBJ1-2, with D perhaps matching TRBD1 (5 bases). The CDR3 is made up of 13 amino acids. V lost 4 bases and J 8 bases, leaving 14 bases between the germline ends. CDR1 SGHDN and CDR2 FVKESK come from the germline V gene. In DNA, the CDR3 is TGTGCCAGCAGCCGTGGCAGGGCGGAGGGCTACACCTTC. Amino acid sequence: CASSRGRAEGYTF.